Listed below are T cell receptor beta chains from one sample, sequenced in a study of blood T cell repertoires in COVID-19. Sequenced by immunoSEQ multiplex PCR; TCRdb stores in-frame clones only, minus some. This sample has about 330,000 clones; about 84% occur once, and the top ten carry 1.5% to 2%. Material: peripheral blood. These receptors were taken from a woman aged 50 to 60 with acute or convalescent COVID-19. The CDR3 runs from the conserved cysteine through the conserved F or W.

V gene	J gene	CDR3 protein
TRBV10-1	TRBJ2-7	CASSYLAGGPYEQYF
TRBV2	TRBJ1-1	CASSASSKGAFF
TRBV5-1	TRBJ2-6	CASSLGSSGANVLTF
TRBV19	TRBJ1-5	CATHDSYSNQPQHF
TRBV24-1	TRBJ1-2	CATSDPGQGGYGYTF
TRBV27	TRBJ2-5	CASMKPDRVETQYF
TRBV27	TRBJ1-1	CASSLDWTGVAEAFF
TRBV18	TRBJ1-1	CASSPRQTGTNTEAFF
TRBV6-1	TRBJ1-1	CASSDWQENTEAFF
TRBV5-4	TRBJ2-1	CASSFPSGRSYNEQFF
TRBV30	TRBJ1-2	CAWSTTGYGYTF
TRBV5-1	TRBJ1-1	CASSLGQGFEAFF
TRBV6-6	TRBJ2-7	CATSRSATYEQYF
TRBV5-1	TRBJ2-7	CASSSGTSGTYEQYF
TRBV10-3	TRBJ1-2	CAISQDRGRYGYTF
TRBV5-1	TRBJ2-1	CASSLSGEQFF
TRBV5-1	TRBJ2-7	CASSLGQGAQGLYEQYF
TRBV11-3	TRBJ2-5	CASSFSGSQETQYF
TRBV27	TRBJ1-6	CASSLSGGISYNSPLHF
TRBV5-4	TRBJ2-3	CASSLERGTDTQYF
TRBV6-5	TRBJ1-1	CASNYRVEDTEAFF
TRBV14	TRBJ2-4	CASRPQGAPLQYF
TRBV6-5	TRBJ1-2	CASSGQHYGYTF
TRBV6-2/TRBV6-3	TRBJ2-7	CASSYQGQGPREQYF
TRBV6-5	TRBJ1-2	CASTRDNRNYGYTF
TRBV9	TRBJ1-4	CASSDTLTGGEKLFF
TRBV30	TRBJ2-5	CAWGRGETQYF
TRBV2	TRBJ1-4	CASSDWTGREATNEKLFF
TRBV19	TRBJ1-3	CASSTRTGFTDTIYF
TRBV4-1	TRBJ1-4	CASSQVVGGEKLFF
TRBV24-1	TRBJ2-1	CATSDLQGGRNEQFF
TRBV28	TRBJ1-6	CASSLSDPPLHF
TRBV3-1/TRBV3-2	TRBJ1-6	CASSQWSSYNSPLHF
TRBV3-1/TRBV3-2	TRBJ2-7	CASRLTSGSYEQYF
TRBV12-3/TRBV12-4	TRBJ1-6	CASSTGALSPLHF
TRBV18	TRBJ1-2	CASSPDDRGQGYGYTF
TRBV6-2/TRBV6-3	TRBJ1-4	CASSYLQNEKLFF
TRBV4-3	TRBJ2-1	CASSQETGGYNEQFF
TRBV19	TRBJ2-7	CASSSGTLLDEQYF
TRBV9	TRBJ1-3	CASSVMGVSGNTIYF